Below, 6 T cell receptor beta chains from the same sample are listed, as sequenced in a study of blood T cells in healthy people across ages. The use of a sample-barcoded 5' primer and a J-beta primer mix characterized a second PCR of roughly 7 to 12 cycles. MiXCR, applied by TCRdb to the 5' RACE reads, yields one record per CDR3 protein. There are 750,000 or so distinct CDR3 sequences in the sample; roughly 25% occur only once, and more than 8.5% lies in the top ten. This same sample was also taken into another study, of T cells of mothers and their children.

Sequences were obtained from blood. The source of these receptors is a boy aged 10-17 years in good health.

In this sample, this clonotype turned up a few times. The junction departs from the called germline gene at one end, perhaps through a read error. This chain connects TRBV11-2 to TRBJ2-5, with a possible D match to TRBD1 (6 bases). The DNA end favors TRBJ2-7, so the J call may be wrong. CDR3 length equals 16 residues. Germline CDR1 and CDR2: SGHAT and FQNNGV. In nucleotides, the CDR3 is TGTGCCAGCGGCTTAGTAGGGCAGGGGAATTCCTACGAGCAGTACTTC. Translated, it gives CASGLVGQGNSYEQYF.

This clonotype has ten or more counts. The rearrangement links TRBV20-1 to TRBJ2-1; 8 bases are a match to TRBD2. This CDR3 is 13 amino acids long. Germline-derived CDR1 and CDR2 are DFQATT and SNEGSKA (reference sequence). V lost 4 bases to trimming and J lost 2 bases; unmatched junction nucleotides: 1. The CDR3 DNA reads TGCAGTGCTACGACTAGCGCCTACAATGAGCAGTTCTTC. This translates into CSATTSAYNEQFF.

V is TRBV29-1 and J is TRBJ1-1, with D possibly being TRBD1 (6 bases). The germline V gene encodes CDR1 SQVTM and CDR2 ANQGSEA. Between the trimmed V and J ends, which lost 3 bases and 3 bases, there was a span of 14 bases. This CDR3 contains 14 residues. The DNA of the CDR3 is TGCAGCGTTGACGGCCAGGGGAGGCACACTGAAGCTTTCTTT. It yields the protein CSVDGQGRHTEAFF.

The rearrangement joins TRBV4-2 to TRBJ2-6; D is possibly TRBD2 (7 bases). Between the trimmed V and J ends, which lost 2 bases and 3 bases, there was a span of 14 bases. Germline loops: CDR1 LGHNA, CDR2 YNFKEQ. The CDR3 spans 17 residues. As DNA, the CDR3 is TGTGCCAGCAGCCAATTTGGGGGGGGGCTTGGGGCCAACGTCCTGACTTTC. It encodes CASSQFGGGLGANVLTF.

The DNA of the CDR3 is TGTGCCAGCAGCCAAGTCAAGGATTCACCCCTCCACTTT. Translating gives CASSQVKDSPLHF. This chain joins TRBV14 and TRBJ1-6; D unresolved. The germline CDR1 and CDR2 sequences are SGHDN and FVKESK. The CDR3 sequence is 13 residues long. The V and J ends lost 1 base and 8 bases respectively, with 6 bases between them.

The chain links TRBV7-3 to TRBJ2-5, with D possibly being TRBD2 (6 bases). The J call may be in error: the DNA end matches TRBJ2-1 better. The CDR3 has 15 residues. Germline values: CDR1 SGHTA, CDR2 FQGTGA. Here the CDR3 reads CASSPGTWAHNEQFF. CDR3 DNA: TGTGCCAGCAGCCCCGGGACTTGGGCCCACAATGAGCAGTTCTTC.